The 8 T cell receptor beta chains below all came from one sample that was sequenced in a study of vaccination effects on CD4 cells after COVID-19. The assay was immunoSEQ multiplex PCR, and TCRdb's table has in-frame clones only and misses some. The data hold about 51,000 clones, with 70% to 75% observed a single time. Subsequent to roughly 9 days of culture, CD4+ T cells were isolated. These receptors' targets are unknown. The sequences come from CD4+ T cells from PBMCs cultured without peptide, collected before COVID-19 vaccination. The source of these receptors is a human donor who had a prior SARS-CoV-2 infection.

This rearrangement joins TRBV7-6 to TRBJ2-2; 10 positions agree with TRBD1. J lost 6 bases, V lost 5 bases, and 9 bases had no gene match. Germline V gene data show CDR1 as SGHVS and CDR2 as FNYEAQ. The length of the CDR3 is 16 residues. The CDR3 DNA follows: TGTGCCAGCAGCGCATATTTGGGACAGGGGCCCGGGGAGCTGTTTTTT. Translated: CASSAYLGQGPGELFF.

The chain has TRBV5-1 and TRBJ2-7; 10 nucleotides line up with TRBD2. Germline CDR1 SGHRS, CDR2 YFSETQ. The CDR3 sequence is 15 residues long. The V segment lost 4 bases and the J segment 2 bases; nucleotides outside the gene matches: 6. CDR3 in DNA: TGCGCCAGCAGCCGGACTAGCGGACCGACCTACGAGCAGTACTTC. Translating gives CASSRTSGPTYEQYF.

This clone was picked up one time. The rearrangement uses TRBV9 and TRBJ2-3, with D possibly being TRBD2 (5 bases). Trimming left V 4 bases short and J 2 bases short, with 17 bases between. The CDR3 loop spans 16 amino acids. Germline V lookup: CDR1 SGDLS, CDR2 YYNGEE. DNA of the CDR3: TGTGCCAGCAGCCCGGGCCTTAGCGCGGACACAGATACGCAGTATTTT. Translation gives CASSPGLSADTDTQYF.

In nucleotides, the CDR3 is TGTGCCAGCAGCATAGCGGGGGAGACCTCTAGCACAGATACGCAGTATTTT. This sequence encodes CASSIAGETSSTDTQYF. This chain uses TRBV27 with TRBJ2-3, with 9 positions matching TRBD2. The length of the CDR3 is 17 residues. J lost 0 bases, V lost 6 bases, and 10 bases had no gene match. Looked up from germline, CDR1 is MNHEY and CDR2 is SMNVEV (reference sequence).

The J gene is TRBJ2-7, the V gene TRBV5-1; 7 bases agree with TRBD2. Germline-derived CDR1 and CDR2 are SGHRS and YFSETQ. V was pared by 2 bases and J by 7 bases, with 9 bases of the junction left unmatched. This CDR3 is 14 amino acids long. In nucleotides, the CDR3 is TGCGCCAGCAGCTTCTTTGCGGGAGTTGGAGAGCAGTACTTC. As protein: CASSFFAGVGEQYF.

The chain combines TRBV28 with TRBJ1-5; 7 bases align to TRBD1. Germline trimming cut 5 bases from V and 0 bases from J; bases unmatched to any gene: 7. Germline CDR1 reads MDHEN; CDR2 reads SYDVKM. The CDR3 length is 16 residues. CDR3 sequence (DNA): TGTGCCAGCAGTCAAACGGGACAGTATAGCAATCAGCCCCAGCATTTT. Translating gives CASSQTGQYSNQPQHF.

V gene TRBV2 combines with J gene TRBJ1-1; D is possibly TRBD1 (6 bases). The CDR3 has 13 residues. The V end was cut by 8 bases, the J end by 3 bases, with 13 bases between. Per the germline V gene, CDR1 is SNHLY and CDR2 is FYNNEI. CDR3 sequence reads: CASQGSRDTEAFF. The CDR3 DNA reads TGTGCCAGCCAGGGGAGTAGGGACACTGAAGCTTTCTTT.

This chain joins TRBV19 and TRBJ2-5; 14 bases are a match to TRBD2. Germline trimming cut 10 bases from V and 2 bases from J; bases unmatched to any gene: 6. Per germline, CDR1 LNHDA and CDR2 SQIVND (reference sequence). The CDR3 loop spans 15 amino acids. CDR3 sequence (DNA): TGTGCCACAGGACTAGCGGGGGGCTATCAAGAGACCCAGTACTTC. This encodes CATGLAGGYQETQYF. The variable domain in full, with the rest retrieved from reference TRBV19 and TRBJ2-5, is DGGITQSPKYLFRKEGQNVTLSCEQNLNHDAMYWYRQDPGQGLRLIYYSQIVNDFQKGDIAEGYSVSREKKESFPLTVTSAQKNPTAFYLCATGLAGGYQETQYFGPGTRLLVL.